The rows below give T cell receptor beta chains drawn from one sample of a study of blood T cells in healthy people across ages. TCRdb fed the 5' RACE reads into MiXCR, producing one record per CDR3 protein. The table records 1.2 million to 1.5 million distinct CDR3 sequences, 45% to 70% of them present only once. The material sequenced was blood. These receptors were collected from a man between 18 and 29 years old in good health. Each CDR3 is given with its conserved first and last residue. The D gene is left open where the match is weak. Only some rows state a clone size, as once, few, many or a class for expanded clones.

CDR3 DNA: TGCGCCATCAGTGAGCCTCGAGCGGGAGTCGAAGAGACCCAGTACTTC
CDR3 protein: CAISEPRAGVEETQYF
clone size: .
V gene: TRBV10-3
D gene: TRBD2
J gene: TRBJ2-5

CDR3 DNA: TGTGCCAGCAGTAGCTCCGGTTTGACTAATGAAAAACTGTTTTTT
CDR3 protein: CASSSSGLTNEKLFF
clone size: .
V gene: TRBV27
D gene: .
J gene: TRBJ1-4

CDR3 DNA: TGCAGTGCTAGAGATGGGACTGGGAATTGGGGGGCCAACGTCCTGACTTTC
CDR3 protein: CSARDGTGNWGANVLTF
clone size: .
V gene: TRBV20-1
D gene: .
J gene: TRBJ2-6

CDR3 DNA: TGTGCCAGCAGAACCGGGACAAGCGCATTAGAGCAGTACTTC
CDR3 protein: CASRTGTSALEQYF
clone size: .
V gene: TRBV6-1
D gene: .
J gene: TRBJ2-5

CDR3 DNA: TGCGCCAGCAGCCACGGGACTAGCGGGAGGGGATCCTACAATGAGCAGTTCTTC
CDR3 protein: CASSHGTSGRGSYNEQFF
clone size: .
V gene: TRBV4-1
D gene: TRBD2
J gene: TRBJ2-1

CDR3 DNA: TGTGCCAGCATCCGAGCGGAGCCAGGGTACAACTATGGCTACACCTTC
CDR3 protein: CASIRAEPGYNYGYTF
clone size: .
V gene: TRBV6-1
D gene: .
J gene: TRBJ1-2

CDR3 DNA: TGTGCCAGCAGCCACCCCAGGACTAGCGGGAGATTCGATGAGCAGTTCTTC
CDR3 protein: CASSHPRTSGRFDEQFF
clone size: .
V gene: TRBV7-2
D gene: TRBD2
J gene: TRBJ2-1

CDR3 DNA: TGTGCCAGCAGTAAAATCCGACAAGATGAGCAGTTCTTC
CDR3 protein: CASSKIRQDEQFF
clone size: .
V gene: TRBV12-3/TRBV12-4
D gene: .
J gene: TRBJ2-1

CDR3 DNA: TGTGCCAGCAGTTACGAAAGGGGGCAGAGCTATGGCTACACCTTC
CDR3 protein: CASSYERGQSYGYTF
clone size: few
V gene: TRBV6-6
D gene: TRBD1
J gene: TRBJ1-2

CDR3 DNA: TGTGCCACCAGCAGTCCCGGTGAAGGTAATTCACCCCTCCACTTT
CDR3 protein: CATSSPGEGNSPLHF
clone size: .
V gene: TRBV15
D gene: .
J gene: TRBJ1-6

CDR3 DNA: TGTGCCAGCATTGATCAACTAGCGGATACGCAGTATTTT
CDR3 protein: CASIDQLADTQYF
clone size: .
V gene: TRBV7-9
D gene: TRBD2
J gene: TRBJ2-3

CDR3 DNA: TGTGCCAGTAGTATAAACGGGAGATTGGGTACGCAGTATTTT
CDR3 protein: CASSINGRLGTQYF
clone size: .
V gene: TRBV19
D gene: .
J gene: TRBJ2-3

CDR3 DNA: TGTGCCAGCAGCTCTACCTCCCAAGGTGGCTACACCTTC
CDR3 protein: CASSSTSQGGYTF
clone size: .
V gene: TRBV7-9
D gene: .
J gene: TRBJ1-2

CDR3 DNA: TGTGCCAGCAGTTACGACAGGGAAGGAGACACTGAAGCTTTCTTT
CDR3 protein: CASSYDREGDTEAFF
clone size: .
V gene: TRBV6-6
D gene: TRBD1
J gene: TRBJ1-1

CDR3 DNA: TGTGCCATCAGTGGGTCAGGCTACGAGCAGTACTTC
CDR3 protein: CAISGSGYEQYF
clone size: many
V gene: TRBV10-3
D gene: .
J gene: TRBJ2-7

CDR3 DNA: TGTGCCAGCAGTTACTACGGGGACCCTACCTACGAGCAGTACTTC
CDR3 protein: CASSYYGDPTYEQYF
clone size: .
V gene: TRBV6-5
D gene: .
J gene: TRBJ2-7

CDR3 DNA: TGCGCCAGCAGCAGGATCCCGGGACAGGGGGCCGAGACCCAGTACTTC
CDR3 protein: CASSRIPGQGAETQYF
clone size: .
V gene: TRBV5-1
D gene: TRBD1
J gene: TRBJ2-5

CDR3 DNA: TGTGCCACCAGCAGAGTGAGGGGTATTGGATCGGATGGCTACACCTTC
CDR3 protein: CATSRVRGIGSDGYTF
clone size: .
V gene: TRBV15
D gene: .
J gene: TRBJ1-2

CDR3 DNA: TGCGCCAGCAGCCTACTAGCGGGAGGGCCGCAGGAGCTGTTTTTT
CDR3 protein: CASSLLAGGPQELFF
clone size: .
V gene: TRBV4-1
D gene: TRBD2
J gene: TRBJ2-2

CDR3 DNA: TGTGCCAGCAGCTTAGGGGGCAGCCGAAGGTGGGAGCAGTACTTC
CDR3 protein: CASSLGGSRRWEQYF
clone size: .
V gene: TRBV7-2
D gene: .
J gene: TRBJ2-7